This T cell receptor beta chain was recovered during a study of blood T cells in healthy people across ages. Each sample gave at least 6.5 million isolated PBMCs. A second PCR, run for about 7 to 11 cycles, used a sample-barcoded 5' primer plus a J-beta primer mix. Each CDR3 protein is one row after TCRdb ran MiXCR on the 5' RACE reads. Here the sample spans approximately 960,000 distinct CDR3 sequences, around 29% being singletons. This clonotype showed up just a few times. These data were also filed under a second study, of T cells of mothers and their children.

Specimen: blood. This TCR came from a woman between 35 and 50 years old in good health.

The chain's CDR3 is CSVEPISTNEKLFF. CDR3 DNA sequence: TGCAGCGTTGAACCCATTTCAACTAATGAAAAACTGTTTTTT. The V call is TRBV29-1, the J call TRBJ1-4; D uncertain. Trimming removed 2 bases from V and 0 bases from J, with 7 bases in between. Germline CDR1 and CDR2: SQVTM and ANQGSEA. The CDR3 sequence is 14 residues long.